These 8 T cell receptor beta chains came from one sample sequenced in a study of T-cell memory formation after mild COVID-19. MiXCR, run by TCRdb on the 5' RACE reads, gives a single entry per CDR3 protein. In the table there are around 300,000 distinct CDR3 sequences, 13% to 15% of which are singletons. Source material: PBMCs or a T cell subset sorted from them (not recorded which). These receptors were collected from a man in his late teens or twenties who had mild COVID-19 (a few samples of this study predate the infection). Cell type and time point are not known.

CDR3 residues: CATSGTGADGYTF. The CDR3 DNA is TGTGCCACCAGCGGGACAGGGGCCGACGGCTACACCTTC. The chain couples TRBV15 to TRBJ1-2; 10 bases line up with TRBD1. The ends lost 5 bases at V and 8 bases at J; junction bases unmatched: 5. From germline, CDR1 is LNHNV and CDR2 YYDKDF (reference sequence). This CDR3 has 13 amino acids.

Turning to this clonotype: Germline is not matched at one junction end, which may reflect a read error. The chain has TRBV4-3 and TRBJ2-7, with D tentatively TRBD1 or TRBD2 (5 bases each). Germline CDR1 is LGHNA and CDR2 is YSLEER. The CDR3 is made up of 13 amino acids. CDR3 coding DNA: TGCGCCAGCAGCCAAGAATACAGAGGGGAAAGGTTCTTC. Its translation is CASSQEYRGERFF.

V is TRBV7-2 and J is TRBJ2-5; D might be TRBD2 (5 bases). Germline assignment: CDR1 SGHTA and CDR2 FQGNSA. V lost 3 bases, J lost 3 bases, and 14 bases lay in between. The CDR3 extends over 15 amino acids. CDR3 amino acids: CASSFWAEGKETQYF. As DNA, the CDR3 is TGTGCCAGCAGCTTTTGGGCAGAGGGTAAAGAGACCCAGTACTTC.

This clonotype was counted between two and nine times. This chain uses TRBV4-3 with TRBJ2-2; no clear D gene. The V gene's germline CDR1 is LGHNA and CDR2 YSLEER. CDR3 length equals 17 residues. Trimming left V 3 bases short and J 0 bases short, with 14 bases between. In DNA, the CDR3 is TGCGCCAGCAGCCACCCCCTCGGCAGCGCGAACACCGGGGAGCTGTTTTTT. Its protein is CASSHPLGSANTGELFF.

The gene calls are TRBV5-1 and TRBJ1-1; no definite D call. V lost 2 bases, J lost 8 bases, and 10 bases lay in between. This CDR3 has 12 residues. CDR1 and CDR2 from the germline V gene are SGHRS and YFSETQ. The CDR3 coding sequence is TGCGCCAGCAGCTTTGACAAATCAGAAGCTTTCTTT. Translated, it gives CASSFDKSEAFF.

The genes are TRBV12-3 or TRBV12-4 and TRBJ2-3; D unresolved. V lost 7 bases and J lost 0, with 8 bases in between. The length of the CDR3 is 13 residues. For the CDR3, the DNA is TGTGCCAGCACCATAAGGAGCACAGATACGCAGTATTTT. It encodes CASTIRSTDTQYF.

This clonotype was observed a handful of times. The CDR3 loop reads CSASRGTSGGAYTQYF. The CDR3 nucleotides read TGCAGTGCTAGTCGGGGGACTAGCGGGGGGGCATATACGCAGTATTTT. This sequence joins TRBV20-1 and TRBJ2-3; TRBD2 agrees at 16 bases. This CDR3 region has 16 residues. The germline V gene encodes CDR1 DFQATT and CDR2 SNEGSKA (reference sequence). V was clipped by 3 bases and J by 7 bases; unmatched bases: 7.

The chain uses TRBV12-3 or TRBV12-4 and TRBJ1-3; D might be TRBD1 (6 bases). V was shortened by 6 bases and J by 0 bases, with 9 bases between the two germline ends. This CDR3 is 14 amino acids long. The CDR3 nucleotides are TGTGCCAGCAGCCGGGACATCTCTGGAAACACCATATATTTT. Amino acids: CASSRDISGNTIYF.